These T cell receptor beta chains were read from a single sample in a study of T cell responses to AZD1222 COVID-19 vaccine. The assay was immunoSEQ multiplex PCR, and TCRdb's table has in-frame clones only and misses some. Here the sample spans over 100,000 clones, around nine tenths being singletons. Sequencing was performed on peripheral blood, taken on day 0 of AZD1222 vaccination. Receptors were obtained from an adult in good health. The CDR3 runs from the conserved cysteine through the conserved F or W. The D gene is left open where the match is weak. Not all rows give a size; the values are once, few, many and, for expanded clones, a class.

CDR3 length,J gene,clone size,D gene,V gene,CDR3 protein,CDR3 DNA
15,TRBJ2-2,-,-,TRBV3-1/TRBV3-2,CASKLRGSYTGELFF,TGTGCCAGCAAATTACGCGGCAGCTACACCGGGGAGCTGTTTTTT
16,TRBJ1-1,once,-,TRBV5-1,CASSLWSGALRGEAFF,TGCGCCAGCAGCTTGTGGTCAGGGGCCCTGAGGGGTGAAGCTTTCTTT
15,TRBJ1-1,-,-,TRBV19,CASSPPEGVNTEAFF,TGTGCCAGTAGTCCCCCTGAGGGGGTAAACACTGAAGCTTTCTTT
15,TRBJ2-2,-,TRBD2,TRBV19,CASSALGGDTGELFF,TGTGCCAGTAGTGCCCTGGGAGGGGACACCGGGGAGCTGTTTTTT
11,TRBJ1-2,few,-,TRBV5-4,CASSSGYGYTF,TGTGCCAGCAGCTCCGGCTATGGCTACACCTTC
15,TRBJ2-7,-,-,TRBV2,CASSEMGQAAYEQYF,TGTGCCAGCAGTGAAATGGGGCAGGCTGCCTACGAGCAGTACTTC
14,TRBJ1-5,-,TRBD1,TRBV5-1,CASSLGDRDQPQHF,TGCGCCAGCAGCTTGGGGGACAGGGACCAGCCCCAGCATTTT
16,TRBJ1-1,-,-,TRBV5-1,CASSLTGPGMNTEAFF,TGCGCCAGCAGCTTGACGGGGCCCGGTATGAACACTGAAGCTTTCTTT
15,TRBJ1-1,-,-,TRBV7-9,CASSLVGGQNTEAFF,TGTGCCAGCAGCTTAGTAGGGGGACAGAACACTGAAGCTTTCTTT
15,TRBJ1-5,-,-,TRBV9,CASSVNWDSNQPQHF,TGTGCCAGCAGCGTAAATTGGGATAGCAATCAGCCCCAGCATTTT
14,TRBJ1-2,-,TRBD1,TRBV19,CASSITGAGYGYTF,TGTGCCAGTAGTATAACAGGGGCCGGCTATGGCTACACCTTC
16,TRBJ2-7,-,TRBD1,TRBV7-2,CASSRGRTGATYEQYF,TGTGCCAGCAGCCGGGGGCGGACAGGGGCGACCTACGAGCAGTACTTC
13,TRBJ2-2,-,-,TRBV14,CASRHYPTGELFF,TGTGCCAGCAGACACTACCCCACCGGGGAGCTGTTTTTT
12,TRBJ2-7,-,-,TRBV5-1,CASNGGVNEQYF,TGCGCCAGCAATGGGGGAGTCAACGAGCAGTACTTC
17,TRBJ2-2,-,TRBD1,TRBV5-1,CASSLGRTGVGTGELFF,TGCGCCAGCAGCTTGGGTCGGACAGGGGTAGGCACCGGGGAGCTGTTTTTT
15,TRBJ1-6,-,-,TRBV5-1,CASSLEGPGNSPLHF,TGCGCCAGCAGCTTGGAGGGTCCGGGGAATTCACCCCTCCACTTT
16,TRBJ2-6,-,-,TRBV5-1,CASSLAQEAGANVLTF,TGCGCCAGCAGCTTGGCTCAGGAAGCTGGGGCCAACGTCCTGACTTTC
15,TRBJ1-1,-,-,TRBV5-1,CASSLEGRSDTEAFF,TGCGCCAGCAGCTTGGAGGGAAGGAGCGACACTGAAGCTTTCTTT
13,TRBJ1-1,-,TRBD1,TRBV12-3/TRBV12-4,CASRSTGDTEAFF,TGTGCCAGCAGATCCACAGGGGACACTGAAGCTTTCTTT
14,TRBJ1-1,once,-,TRBV25-1,CASSPFGGNTEAFF,TGTGCCAGCAGTCCCTTTGGGGGGAACACTGAAGCTTTCTTT
13,TRBJ2-1,-,-,TRBV6-5,CASSLGPRNEQFF,TGTGCCAGCAGTTTGGGACCTCGCAATGAGCAGTTCTTC
15,TRBJ1-1,-,TRBD1,TRBV3-1/TRBV3-2,CASSQGGTGGTEAFF,TGTGCCAGCAGCCAGGGGGGAACAGGGGGCACTGAAGCTTTCTTT
14,TRBJ1-6,few,-,TRBV14,CASSQEGVWSPLHF,TGTGCCAGCAGCCAAGAGGGGGTATGGTCACCCCTCCACTTT
15,TRBJ1-1,-,-,TRBV24-1,CATRGPGRGSTEAFF,TGTGCCACCCGGGGGCCAGGGAGGGGCAGCACTGAAGCTTTCTTT
15,TRBJ2-3,-,TRBD2,TRBV15,CATIVGTSGSDTQYF,TGTGCCACCATCGTAGGGACTAGCGGGTCAGATACGCAGTATTTT
15,TRBJ1-5,-,-,TRBV9,CASSVAPGEGQPQHF,TGTGCCAGCAGCGTAGCGCCGGGCGAGGGCCAGCCCCAGCATTTT
15,TRBJ1-1,-,-,TRBV5-1,CASSLGGRTNTEAFF,TGCGCCAGCAGCTTGGGGGGACGGACGAACACTGAAGCTTTCTTT
13,TRBJ2-2,-,-,TRBV3-1/TRBV3-2,CASRPQITGELFF,TGTGCCAGCAGACCCCAAATCACCGGGGAGCTGTTTTTT